One sample yielded the 13 T cell receptor beta chains listed below, sequenced in a study of blood T cell repertoires in COVID-19. TCRdb's table, derived via immunoSEQ multiplex PCR, lists solely in-frame clones and lacks some. The data show under 250,000 clones, more than 75% seen once. Sequencing input: peripheral blood. These receptors were collected from an elderly woman with COVID-19, enrolled during active disease.

The rearrangement uses TRBV7-3 and TRBJ1-5, with TRBD1 matching 7 bases. The CDR3 contains 13 residues. CDR1 and CDR2 from the germline V gene are SGHTA and FQGTGA. J was trimmed by 6 bases and V by 5 bases; bases with no gene match: 4. CDR3 DNA: TGTGCCAGCAGCCCGCAGGGGGGTCAGCCCCAGCATTTT. Translated: CASSPQGGQPQHF.

This chain connects TRBV4-2 to TRBJ1-1, with TRBD1 matching over 9 bases. This CDR3 contains 15 residues. V dropped 4 bases and J dropped 1; count of bases not matched to a gene: 4. Germline CDR1 reads LGHNA; CDR2 reads YNFKEQ. The CDR3 nucleotides read TGTGCCAGCAGCCTAGCGGGACAGGGGAACACTGAAGCTTTCTTT. It translates to CASSLAGQGNTEAFF.

The CDR3 DNA reads TGTGCCAGCAGTGGGGCTAGCCGCTACGAGCAGTACTTC. Its protein is CASSGASRYEQYF. V gene TRBV2 combines with J gene TRBJ2-7, with D possibly TRBD2 on 5 matching bases. V lost 4 bases and J 3 bases, leaving 10 bases between the germline ends. The CDR3 extends over 13 amino acids. From germline, CDR1 is SNHLY and CDR2 FYNNEI.

This clone was detected a few times. This chain joins TRBV7-2 and TRBJ1-5; D not resolved. This CDR3 is 13 amino acids long. V lost 1 base and J 6 bases, leaving 7 bases between the germline ends. Germline V gives CDR1 SGHTA, CDR2 FQGNSA. The CDR3 reads CASSLGQRQPQHF. CDR3 sequence (DNA): TGTGCCAGCAGCTTAGGCCAGCGTCAGCCCCAGCATTTT.

This chain uses TRBV13 with TRBJ1-2; D is possibly TRBD1 (5 bases). V gave up 5 bases and J gave up 3 bases, with 13 bases separating them. The CDR3 runs to 14 residues. Germline values: CDR1 PRHDT, CDR2 FYEKMQ (reference sequence). CDR3 coding DNA: TGTGCCAGCAGCCCACGGACATTCGACTATGGCTACACCTTC. Its translation: CASSPRTFDYGYTF. Variable domain in full (rest from reference TRBV13 and TRBJ1-2): AAGVIQSPRHLIKEKRETATLKCYPIPRHDTVYWYQQGPGQDPQFLISFYEKMQSDKGSIPDRFSAQQFSDYHSELNMSSLELGDSALYFCASSPRTFDYGYTFGSGTRLTVV.

V gene TRBV7-2 combines with J gene TRBJ2-7, with 9 bases that match TRBD2. This CDR3 contains 17 residues. Germline loops: CDR1 SGHTA, CDR2 FQGNSA. Trimming took 2 bases from V and 4 from J; bases not matched to a gene: 12. The CDR3 loop is CASSLYQRGAPPYEQYF. CDR3 in DNA: TGTGCCAGCAGCTTATACCAGCGGGGGGCCCCGCCGTACGAGCAGTACTTC.

The chain carries TRBV2 and TRBJ2-1; D ambiguous. This CDR3 is 15 amino acids long. The V gene's germline CDR1 is SNHLY and CDR2 FYNNEI. V was cut by 2 bases and J by 0 bases, with 8 bases left in between. The CDR3 DNA reads TGTGCCAGCAGTGAATCGCCGAGCTCCTACAATGAGCAGTTCTTC. It specifies CASSESPSSYNEQFF.

The sample holds one count of this clone. The CDR3: CASSLVGAPFF. DNA of the CDR3: TGTGCCAGCAGTTTAGTAGGGGCGCCTTTCTTT. The rearrangement links TRBV12-3 or TRBV12-4 to TRBJ1-1, with D tentatively TRBD1 (5 bases). The CDR3 is 11 amino acids. The V end lost 1 base, the J end lost 12 bases, and 9 bases lay between the germline ends.

The gene calls are TRBV5-6 and TRBJ1-1, with unresolved D. This CDR3 is 16 amino acids long. CDR1 SGHDT and CDR2 YYEEEE come from the germline V gene. V lost 5 bases and J lost 3, with 20 bases in between. The CDR3 here is CASSPPRAGRDTEAFF. The DNA of the CDR3 is TGTGCCAGCAGTCCACCCCGAGCGGGGAGGGACACTGAAGCTTTCTTT. The complete variable domain, with remaining parts taken from reference TRBV5-6 and TRBJ1-1, reads DAGVTQSPTHLIKTRGQQVTLRCSPKSGHDTVSWYQQALGQGPQFIFQYYEEEERQRGNFPDRFSGHQFPNYSSELNVNALLLGDSALYLCASSPPRAGRDTEAFFGQGTRLTVV.

J is TRBJ1-6 and V is TRBV19, with D unclear. Germline V gene data show CDR1 as LNHDA and CDR2 as SQIVND (reference sequence). The CDR3 has 12 residues. V lost 4 bases, J lost 9 bases, and 7 bases lay in between. CDR3: CASSSAGSPLHF. CDR3 coding DNA: TGTGCCAGTAGTAGCGCGGGTTCACCCCTCCACTTT.

The chain recombines TRBV6-6 with TRBJ1-4; no firm D call. Germline CDR1 and CDR2: MNHNY and SVGAGI (reference sequence). The CDR3 runs 13 residues. V lost 5 bases and J 11 bases, leaving 15 bases between the germline ends. CDR3 region: CASSPLPGEKLFF. In DNA, the CDR3 is TGTGCCAGCAGTCCGCTCCCGGGAGAGAAACTGTTTTTT.

CDR3: CASSQVLGAGKGYTF. The DNA for the CDR3 is TGTGCCAGCAGCCAAGTTCTAGGCGCAGGGAAAGGCTACACCTTC. The chain combines TRBV3-1 (or the pseudogene TRBV3-2) with TRBJ1-2, with D possibly TRBD1 on 5 matching bases. The CDR3 totals 15 residues. CDR1 and CDR2 (germline): LGHDT, YNNKEL (reference sequence). V shed 1 base and J shed 8 bases, with 17 bases lying between them.

The V call is TRBV7-2, the J call TRBJ1-5; 7 positions agree with TRBD1. The CDR3 contains 15 residues. Germline V lookup: CDR1 SGHTA, CDR2 FQGNSA. V trimming: 5 bases; J trimming: 4 bases; junction bases outside the gene matches: 8. CDR3 sequence reads: CASSVTDRANQPQHF. The DNA of the CDR3 is TGTGCCAGCAGCGTTACCGACAGGGCTAATCAGCCCCAGCATTTT.